This is a list of T cell receptor beta chains from one sample in a study of T cells in Graves' hyperthyroidism and ophthalmopathy. TCRdb called the multiplex PCR reads again in MiXCR, with one record for every CDR3 protein. Altogether about 700,000 distinct CDR3 sequences are present, roughly 45% being singletons, with the ten largest covering more than 7%. The sequencing sample was made of peripheral blood or thyroid tissue (not recorded which). The source of these receptors is an adult man with Graves' disease, either hyperthyroidism or ophthalmopathy (not recorded which). The CDR3 runs from the conserved cysteine through the conserved F or W. D genes are given only for firm matches. Expanded clones are given a class, and other clones once, few, many or no size at all.

V gene: TRBV10-3
clone size: -
D gene: -
J gene: TRBJ2-2
CDR3 protein: CAISGKGNTGELFF
CDR3 DNA: TGTGCCATCAGTGGAAAGGGGAACACCGGGGAGCTGTTTTTT

V gene: TRBV9
clone size: few
D gene: TRBD2
J gene: TRBJ2-5
CDR3 protein: CASSDRPGGGPETQYF
CDR3 DNA: TGTGCCAGCAGCGATCGTCCGGGCGGGGGGCCGGAGACCCAGTACTTC

V gene: TRBV5-1
clone size: few
D gene: -
J gene: TRBJ1-1
CDR3 protein: CASSLLGLTEAFF
CDR3 DNA: TGCGCCAGCAGCCTCTTAGGGCTCACTGAAGCTTTCTTT

V gene: TRBV15
clone size: many
D gene: -
J gene: TRBJ1-3
CDR3 protein: CATSRDRASNTIYF
CDR3 DNA: TGTGCCACCAGCAGAGACCGGGCGTCAAACACCATATATTTT

V gene: TRBV5-1
clone size: -
D gene: -
J gene: TRBJ2-7
CDR3 protein: CASSLGAPRGGYEQYF
CDR3 DNA: TGCGCCAGCAGCTTGGGGGCCCCCAGGGGCGGCTACGAGCAGTACTTC

V gene: TRBV20-1
clone size: -
D gene: TRBD2
J gene: TRBJ2-7
CDR3 protein: CSASPTGSLAGVDEQYF
CDR3 DNA: TGCAGTGCTAGTCCAACGGGGTCGCTAGCGGGAGTAGACGAGCAGTACTTC

V gene: TRBV2
clone size: -
D gene: -
J gene: TRBJ1-1
CDR3 protein: CAWSKQANTEAFF
CDR3 DNA: TGTGCCTGGAGTAAGCAGGCGAACACTGAAGCTTTCTTT

V gene: TRBV6-2/TRBV6-3
clone size: -
D gene: -
J gene: TRBJ1-5
CDR3 protein: CASRFDTGKNQPQHF
CDR3 DNA: TGTGCCAGCAGATTCGATACAGGGAAAAATCAGCCCCAGCATTTT

V gene: TRBV7-9
clone size: few
D gene: TRBD2
J gene: TRBJ2-7
CDR3 protein: CASSPQTSGGGYEQYF
CDR3 DNA: TGTGCCAGCAGCCCCCAGACTAGCGGGGGTGGCTACGAGCAGTACTTC

V gene: TRBV9
clone size: -
D gene: -
J gene: TRBJ2-2
CDR3 protein: CASSAGDGELFF
CDR3 DNA: TGTGCCAGCAGCGCAGGGGACGGGGAGCTGTTTTTT

V gene: TRBV15
clone size: many
D gene: -
J gene: TRBJ2-5
CDR3 protein: CATSRGDIQETQYF
CDR3 DNA: TGTGCCACCAGCAGGGGGGACATCCAAGAGACCCAGTACTTC

V gene: TRBV20-1
clone size: -
D gene: -
J gene: TRBJ1-6
CDR3 protein: CSARAGNNSPLHF
CDR3 DNA: TGCAGTGCTAGAGCCGGGAATAATTCACCCCTCCACTTT

V gene: TRBV7-2
clone size: many
D gene: -
J gene: TRBJ1-1
CDR3 protein: CASSAGVTEAFF
CDR3 DNA: TGTGCCAGCAGCGCAGGGGTTACTGAAGCTTTCTTT

V gene: TRBV25-1
clone size: few
D gene: -
J gene: TRBJ2-2
CDR3 protein: CASSGGPRGGELFF
CDR3 DNA: TGTGCCAGCAGTGGGGGGCCCCGAGGCGGGGAGCTGTTTTTT